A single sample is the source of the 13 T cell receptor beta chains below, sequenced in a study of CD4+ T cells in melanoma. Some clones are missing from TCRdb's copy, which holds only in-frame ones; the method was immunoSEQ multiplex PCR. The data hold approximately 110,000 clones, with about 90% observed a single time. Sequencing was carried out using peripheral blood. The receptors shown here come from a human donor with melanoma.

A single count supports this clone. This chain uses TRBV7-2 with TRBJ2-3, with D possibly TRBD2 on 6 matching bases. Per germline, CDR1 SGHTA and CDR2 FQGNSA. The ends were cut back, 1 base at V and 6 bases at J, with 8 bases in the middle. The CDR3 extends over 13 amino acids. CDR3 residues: CASSLEGLDTQYF. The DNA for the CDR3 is TGTGCCAGCAGCTTAGAGGGACTTGATACGCAGTATTTT. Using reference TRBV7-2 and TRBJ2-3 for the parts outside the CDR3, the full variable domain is GAGVSQSPSNKVTEKGKDVELRCDPISGHTALYWYRQSLGQGLEFLIYFQGNSAPDKSGLPSDRFSAERTGGSVSTLTIQRTQQEDSAVYLCASSLEGLDTQYFGPGTRLTVL.

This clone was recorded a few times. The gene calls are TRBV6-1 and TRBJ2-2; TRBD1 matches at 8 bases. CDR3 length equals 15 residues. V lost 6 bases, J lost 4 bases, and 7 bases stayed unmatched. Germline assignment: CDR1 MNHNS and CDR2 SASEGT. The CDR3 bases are TGTGCCAGCAGGAGACAGGGGAGCGGCACCGGGGAGCTGTTTTTT. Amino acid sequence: CASRRQGSGTGELFF.

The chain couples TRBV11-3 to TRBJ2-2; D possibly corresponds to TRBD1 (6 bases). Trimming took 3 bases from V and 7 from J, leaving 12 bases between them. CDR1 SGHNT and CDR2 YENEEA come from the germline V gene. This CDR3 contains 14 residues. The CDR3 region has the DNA TGTGCCAGCAGCTTTGCAGGGGCAGGCGGGGAGCTGTTTTTT. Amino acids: CASSFAGAGGELFF.

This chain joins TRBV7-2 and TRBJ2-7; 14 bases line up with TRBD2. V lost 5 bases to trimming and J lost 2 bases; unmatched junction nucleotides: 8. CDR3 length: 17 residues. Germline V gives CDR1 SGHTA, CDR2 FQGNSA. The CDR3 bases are TGTGCCAGCAGCCGCTACCCGGGACTAGCGGGGGCCTACGAGCAGTACTTC. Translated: CASSRYPGLAGAYEQYF.

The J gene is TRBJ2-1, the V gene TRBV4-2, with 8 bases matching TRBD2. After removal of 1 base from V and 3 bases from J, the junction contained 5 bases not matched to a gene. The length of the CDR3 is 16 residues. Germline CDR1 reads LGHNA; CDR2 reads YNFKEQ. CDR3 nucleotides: TGTGCCAGCAGCCAAGGGGGACTAGACCGCTACAATGAGCAGTTCTTC. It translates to CASSQGGLDRYNEQFF.

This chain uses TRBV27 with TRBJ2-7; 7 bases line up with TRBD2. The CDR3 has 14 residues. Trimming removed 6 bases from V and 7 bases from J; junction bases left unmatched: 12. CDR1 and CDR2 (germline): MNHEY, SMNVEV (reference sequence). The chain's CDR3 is CASSTSGRAWEQYF. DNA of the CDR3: TGTGCCAGCAGCACCTCGGGGAGGGCCTGGGAGCAGTACTTC.

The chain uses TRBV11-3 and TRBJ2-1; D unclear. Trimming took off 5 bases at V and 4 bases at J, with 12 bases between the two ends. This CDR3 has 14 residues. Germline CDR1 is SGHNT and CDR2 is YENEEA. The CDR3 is CASSPEGGYNEQFF. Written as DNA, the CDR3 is TGTGCCAGCAGCCCGGAAGGCGGTTACAATGAGCAGTTCTTC.

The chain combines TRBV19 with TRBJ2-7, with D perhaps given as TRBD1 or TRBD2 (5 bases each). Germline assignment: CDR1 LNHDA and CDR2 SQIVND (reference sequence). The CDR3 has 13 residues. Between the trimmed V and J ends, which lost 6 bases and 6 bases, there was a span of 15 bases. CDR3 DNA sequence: TGTGCCAGTAGCCGGGACCCCGGTAGCGAGCAGTACTTC. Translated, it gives CASSRDPGSEQYF.

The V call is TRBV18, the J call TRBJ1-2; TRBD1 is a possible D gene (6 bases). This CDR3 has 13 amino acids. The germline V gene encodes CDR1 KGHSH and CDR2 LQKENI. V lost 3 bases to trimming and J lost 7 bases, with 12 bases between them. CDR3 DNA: TGTGCCAGCTCACCCGCAGGACAGTTTGGCTACACCTTC. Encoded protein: CASSPAGQFGYTF.

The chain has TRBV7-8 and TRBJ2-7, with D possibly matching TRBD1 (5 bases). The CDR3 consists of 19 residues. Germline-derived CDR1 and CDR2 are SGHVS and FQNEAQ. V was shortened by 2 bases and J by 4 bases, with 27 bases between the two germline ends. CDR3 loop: CASSLTGPVRDVAPYEQYF. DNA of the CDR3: TGTGCCAGCAGCTTAACAGGACCAGTACGTGACGTGGCACCGTACGAGCAGTACTTC.

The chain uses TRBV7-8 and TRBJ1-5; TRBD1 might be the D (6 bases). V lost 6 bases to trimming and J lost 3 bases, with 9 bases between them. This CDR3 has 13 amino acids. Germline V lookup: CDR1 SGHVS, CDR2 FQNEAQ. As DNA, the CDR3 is TGTGCCAGCAGACAGGGAGCCAATCAGCCCCAGCATTTT. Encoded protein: CASRQGANQPQHF.

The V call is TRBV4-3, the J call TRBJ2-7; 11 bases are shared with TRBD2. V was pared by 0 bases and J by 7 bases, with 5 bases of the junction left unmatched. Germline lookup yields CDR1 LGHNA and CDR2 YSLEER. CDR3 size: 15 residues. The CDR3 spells CASSQEWTSGREQYF. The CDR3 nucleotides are TGCGCCAGCAGCCAAGAATGGACTAGCGGGCGGGAGCAGTACTTC.

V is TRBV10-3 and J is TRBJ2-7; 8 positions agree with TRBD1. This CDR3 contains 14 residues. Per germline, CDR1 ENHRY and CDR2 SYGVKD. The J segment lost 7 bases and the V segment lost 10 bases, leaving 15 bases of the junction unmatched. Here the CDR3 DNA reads TGTGCCACCGGGCCGACAGGGGCTTCGGGGGAGCAGTACTTC. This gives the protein CATGPTGASGEQYF.